These 14 T cell receptor beta chains share one sample of origin, sequenced in a study of tumor T cells in aggressive B-cell lymphoma. Some clones are missing from TCRdb's copy, which holds only in-frame ones; the method was immunoSEQ multiplex PCR. This sample has fewer than 7,000 clones, with around 79% found just once. The sample consisted of tumor tissue. The receptors come from an adult with diffuse large B cell lymphoma.

V and J are TRBV4-2 and TRBJ1-2, with D uncertain. Trimming removed 4 bases from V and 3 bases from J, with 15 bases in between. The CDR3 is 15 amino acids. From germline, CDR1 is LGHNA and CDR2 YNFKEQ. CDR3: CASSPPWEGDYGYTF. The CDR3 coding sequence is TGTGCCAGCAGCCCTCCATGGGAGGGAGACTATGGCTACACCTTC.

This sequence joins TRBV7-9 and TRBJ2-5, with D tentatively TRBD1 (5 bases). Germline CDR1 is SEHNR and CDR2 is FQNEAQ (reference sequence). Between the trimmed V and J ends, which lost 4 bases and 5 bases, there was a span of 8 bases. The CDR3 totals 12 residues. This CDR3 is CASSSRQETQYF. CDR3 in DNA: TGTGCCAGCAGCTCGCGACAGGAGACCCAGTACTTC. Full variable domain (outside the CDR3, taken from reference TRBV7-9 and TRBJ2-5): DTGVSQNPRHKITKRGQNVTFRCDPISEHNRLYWYRQTLGQGPEFLTYFQNEAQLEKSRLLSDRFSAERPKGSFSTLEIQRTEQGDSAMYLCASSSRQETQYFGPGTRLLVL.

The genes are TRBV9 and TRBJ2-1; TRBD2 matches 11 bases. Looked up from germline, CDR1 is SGDLS and CDR2 is YYNGEE. V shed 3 bases and J 4 bases; nucleotides not matched to a gene: 3. The CDR3 has 15 residues. The CDR3 region is CASSEGLAEYNEQFF. DNA of the CDR3: TGTGCCAGCAGCGAGGGACTAGCGGAATACAATGAGCAGTTCTTC.

The rearrangement uses TRBV11-2 and TRBJ2-5, with 11 bases fitting TRBD2. The J call may be faulty, since TRBJ2-7 better matches the DNA end. The CDR3 has 13 amino acids. CDR1 and CDR2 (germline): SGHAT, FQNNGV. Here the CDR3 DNA reads TGTGCCAGCAGCTTGGGACTAGCGGCCGAGCAGTACTTC. Translation: CASSLGLAAEQYF.

The genes are TRBV14 and TRBJ2-1; D gene uncertain. This CDR3 region has 15 residues. Germline CDR1 SGHDN, CDR2 FVKESK. V lost 0 bases and J lost 5, with 11 bases in between. CDR3 DNA sequence: TGTGCCAGCAGCCAAGAGATGTGGAGTGACAATGAGCAGTTCTTC. It codes for CASSQEMWSDNEQFF.

This clone has only a few counts. Different DNA sequences within this sample yield the same CDR3. V gene TRBV4-3 combines with J gene TRBJ2-3; a weak D match, TRBD1 (6 bases). Trimming took off 0 bases at V and 4 bases at J, with 8 bases between the two ends. The CDR3 length is 14 residues. The germline gives CDR1 LGHNA, CDR2 YSLEER. This CDR3 is CASSQEAGADTQYF. For the CDR3, the DNA is TGCGCCAGCAGCCAAGAGGCAGGGGCAGATACGCAGTATTTT.

The chain couples TRBV7-9 to TRBJ2-1; TRBD2 is a possible D gene (7 bases). Germline CDR1 reads SEHNR; CDR2 reads FQNEAQ (reference sequence). This CDR3 has 12 amino acids. V lost 5 bases and J lost 14, with 16 bases in between. The CDR3 DNA follows: TGTGCCAGCAGCCTACAGGGACGGGAGGAGTTCTTC. Its translation: CASSLQGREEFF. The whole variable domain, filled in from reference TRBV7-9 and TRBJ2-1, reads DTGVSQNPRHKITKRGQNVTFRCDPISEHNRLYWYRQTLGQGPEFLTYFQNEAQLEKSRLLSDRFSAERPKGSFSTLEIQRTEQGDSAMYLCASSLQGREEFFGPGTRLTVL.

This clone came up a few times. V and J are TRBV25-1 and TRBJ2-2; 13 bases match TRBD2. The CDR3 is 18 residues long. V lost 9 bases and J lost 2; bases outside the gene matches: 12. In germline, CDR1 is MGHDK, CDR2 SYGVNS. The CDR3 DNA follows: TGTGCCAGTGAAGCCCAACTAGCGGGAGGGCCCAACACCGGGGAGCTGTTTTTT. It specifies CASEAQLAGGPNTGELFF.

This rearrangement joins TRBV27 to TRBJ2-7, with a possible D match to TRBD2 (5 bases). The CDR3 sequence is 15 residues long. Germline V CDR1 and CDR2: MNHEY, SMNVEV (reference sequence). With 3 bases removed from V and 2 bases from J, the gap between germline ends came to 14 bases. The CDR3: CASSFYSGSAYEQYF. The CDR3 region has the DNA TGTGCCAGCAGTTTTTATTCGGGGTCCGCCTACGAGCAGTACTTC.

J is TRBJ2-7 and V is TRBV27; D perhaps matches TRBD2 (5 bases). Trimming took off 2 bases at V and 5 bases at J, with 16 bases between the two ends. CDR3 size: 15 residues. Germline assignment: CDR1 MNHEY and CDR2 SMNVEV (reference sequence). CDR3 sequence reads: CASSLEGGIWDEQYF. DNA for the CDR3: TGTGCCAGCAGTTTAGAGGGCGGAATCTGGGACGAGCAGTACTTC.

This clone was seen a few times. This rearrangement joins TRBV19 to TRBJ2-2; 7 positions match TRBD2. Germline values: CDR1 LNHDA, CDR2 SQIVND (reference sequence). Trimming removed 6 bases from V and 3 bases from J; junction bases left unmatched: 4. The CDR3 length is 14 residues. The CDR3 region has the DNA TGTGCCAGTAGAGGACTAGGGTACACCGGGGAGCTGTTTTTT. Translated: CASRGLGYTGELFF.

The chain links TRBV9 to TRBJ1-1; weak D call: TRBD1 (6 bases). Trimming took 6 bases from V and 1 from J, leaving 22 bases between them. Germline V CDR1 and CDR2: SGDLS, YYNGEE. CDR3 length: 17 amino acids. CDR3 bases: TGTGCCAGCACCACCGGTGGACAGATTTCCTCGAACACTGAAGCTTTCTTT. Amino acids: CASTTGGQISSNTEAFF.

The chain joins TRBV15 to TRBJ1-2; 9 bases are shared with TRBD1. Per germline, CDR1 LNHNV and CDR2 YYDKDF (reference sequence). The V segment lost 5 bases and the J segment 6 bases; nucleotides outside the gene matches: 7. The CDR3 is made up of 14 amino acids. The CDR3 DNA is TGTGCCACCAGCTTCCTAGACAGGGGGAATGGCTACACCTTC. It specifies CATSFLDRGNGYTF.

As DNA, the CDR3 is TGCGCCAGCAGCTTTGGTCTAGCGGGAGTTCACGAGCAGTACTTC. It codes for CASSFGLAGVHEQYF. V gene TRBV5-1 combines with J gene TRBJ2-7, with TRBD2 identical over 10 bases. The CDR3 is 15 amino acids. Germline V gene lookup returns CDR1 SGHRS and CDR2 YFSETQ. Trimming removed 2 bases from V and 5 bases from J; junction bases left unmatched: 7.